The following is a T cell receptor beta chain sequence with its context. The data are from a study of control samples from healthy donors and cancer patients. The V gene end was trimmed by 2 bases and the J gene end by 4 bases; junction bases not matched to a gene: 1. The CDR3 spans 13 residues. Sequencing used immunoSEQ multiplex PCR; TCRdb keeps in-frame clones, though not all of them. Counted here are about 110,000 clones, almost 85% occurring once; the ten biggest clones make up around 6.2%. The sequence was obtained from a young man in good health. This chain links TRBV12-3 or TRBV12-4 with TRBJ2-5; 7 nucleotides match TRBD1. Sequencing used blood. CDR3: CASSLRDRETQYF. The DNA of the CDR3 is TGTGCCAGCAGTTTAAGGGACAGAGAGACCCAGTACTTC.